A single sample gave rise to the 5 T cell receptor beta chains below, sequenced in a study of kidney transplant recipient with SARS-CoV-2 infection. TCRdb analysed the reads with MiXCR anew, one entry per CDR3 protein. The top ten clones hold nearly 7.5% of a sample with 250,000 or so distinct CDR3 sequences, less than 35% of them seen once. Specimen: a blood sample, collected at baseline and between days 110 and 120 from a kidney transplant recipient. The receptors originated from a male patient in his thirties who had COVID-19 and was a kidney transplant recipient. Certain T cells may be donor cells from the graft.

On this clonotype: A much larger clone lies one base from this, so it may be a read error. V usage is TRBV12-2 and J usage is TRBJ1-2; the table's D call of TRBD1 was not tested on the DNA. TRBV12-2 is a listed pseudogene. The CDR3 has 17 amino acids. CDR3 nucleotide sequence: TGTGCAAGTCACGACAGAGAGACTCCACGAAAGACCTATGGCTACACCTTC. This encodes CASHDRETPRKTYGYTF.

On this clonotype: This may arise from a read error, as a much more abundant clone is one base away. This chain uses TRBV6-2 or TRBV6-3 with TRBJ1-5; TRBD1 agrees at 10 bases. The DNA end lines up better with TRBJ2-3; the J call may be wrong. CDR3 length equals 15 residues. From germline, CDR1 is MNHEY and CDR2 SVGEGT. The CDR3 loop reads CASSRGQGRRQPQYF. The DNA of the CDR3 is TGTGCCAGCAGCCGGGGACAGGGGAGGCGTCAGCCCCAGTATTTT.

This clonotype showed up many times. V is TRBV21-1 and J is TRBJ2-3. TRBV21-1 has pseudogene status. The CDR3 length is 14 residues. In nucleotides, the CDR3 is TGTGCCAGCAGCATAAGCGGAGGCACAGATACGCAGTATTTT. It codes for CASSISGGTDTQYF.

For this clonotype: Since a much larger clone is just one base distant, this may be a read error. The rearrangement links TRBV27 to TRBJ2-7, with TRBD1 identical over 9 bases. Looked up from germline, CDR1 is MNHEY and CDR2 is SMNVEV (reference sequence). The CDR3 contains 15 residues. J was trimmed by 1 base and V by 4 bases; bases with no gene match: 5. CDR3 sequence: CASSSSTGGSYEQYF. In nucleotides, the CDR3 is TGTGCCAGCAGTTCATCGACAGGGGGATCCTACGAGCAGTACTTC.

This clonotype was counted many times. This chain links TRBV4-3 with TRBJ2-7, with 7 positions matching TRBD2. From germline, CDR1 is LGHNA and CDR2 YSLEER. V shed 0 bases, J shed 6 bases, and the junction held 5 bases outside the gene matches. This CDR3 has 14 amino acids. CDR3 nucleotides: TGCGCCAGCAGCCAAGATTGGGAGGGAGGCGAGCAGTACTTC. Protein: CASSQDWEGGEQYF.